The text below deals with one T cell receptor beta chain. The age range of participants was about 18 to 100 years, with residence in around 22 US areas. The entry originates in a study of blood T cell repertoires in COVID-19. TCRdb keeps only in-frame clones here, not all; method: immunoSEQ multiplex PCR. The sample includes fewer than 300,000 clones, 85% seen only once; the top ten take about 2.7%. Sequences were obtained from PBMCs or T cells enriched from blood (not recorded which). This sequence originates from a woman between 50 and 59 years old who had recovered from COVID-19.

The CDR3 coding sequence is TGTGCCAGCAGCTTAGCGTGGGACAGCTCCTACGAGCAGTACTTC. Its protein product is CASSLAWDSSYEQYF. This chain uses TRBV7-9 with TRBJ2-7, with 7 bases identical to TRBD1. The CDR3 loop spans 15 amino acids. V shed 0 bases, J shed 0 bases, and the junction held 2 bases outside the gene matches. From germline, CDR1 is SEHNR and CDR2 FQNEAQ (reference sequence). Full variable domain (missing parts from reference TRBV7-9 and TRBJ2-7): DTGVSQNPRHKITKRGQNVTFRCDPISEHNRLYWYRQTLGQGPEFLTYFQNEAQLEKSRLLSDRFSAERPKGSFSTLEIQRTEQGDSAMYLCASSLAWDSSYEQYFGPGTRLTVT.